The 18 T cell receptor beta chains in this list originate from one sample, sequenced in a study of T cell repertoires in cytomegalovirus infection (dated by TCRdb to the late 2010s). Antigens of these TCRs are unknown. TCRdb shows the sequencer as Illumina HiSeq 1500. In TCRdb, the public reads were trimmed at Q25 with fastp and aligned with MiXCR, with productive beta chains retained. A single entry per CDR3 protein holds the most common genes and DNA from its merged rows. The sample data list around 430,000 distinct CDR3 sequences, and about 44% of these were observed just once. About 45% of the sample is held by the ten biggest clonotypes. What the treatment or condition label conveys for this sample: in vitro stimulation with specific CMV peptide epitopes to enrich CMV-specific T cells. The starting material was cultured PBMCs, obtained from culture after CMV antigen stimulation. The receptor source for this set is a human donor in good health (CMV status not recorded). Some clones in this sample may be carry-over from other donors' samples.

The CDR3 protein is CASSLGPPTDTQYF. CDR3 sequence (DNA): TGTGCCAGCAGCCTGGGACCGCCGACAGATACGCAGTATTTT. The chain combines TRBV5-4 with TRBJ2-3, with D possibly called TRBD1 or TRBD2 (5 bases each). The V and J ends lost 4 bases and 3 bases respectively, with 12 bases between them. The CDR3 has 14 amino acids. Germline CDR1 SGHNT, CDR2 YYREEE (reference sequence). Full variable domain (remainder filled in from reference TRBV5-4 and TRBJ2-3): ETGVTQSPTHLIKTRGQQVTLRCSSQSGHNTVSWYQQALGQGPQFIFQYYREEENGRGNFPPRFSGLQFPNYSSELNVNALELDDSALYLCASSLGPPTDTQYFGPGTRLTVL.

V usage is TRBV28 and J usage is TRBJ2-5; D remains unclear. The CDR3 runs 14 residues. V was pared by 3 bases and J by 5 bases, with 13 bases between. Germline V gives CDR1 MDHEN, CDR2 SYDVKM. The CDR3 nucleotides read TGTGCCAGCAGTTTGGGTTCCGGTAGCGAGACCCAGTACTTC. It translates to CASSLGSGSETQYF.

The rearrangement uses TRBV20-1 and TRBJ2-7; D may be TRBD2 (6 bases). The CDR3 covers 14 residues. Germline V gives CDR1 DFQATT, CDR2 SNEGSKA (reference sequence). V lost 7 bases to trimming and J lost 4 bases, with 20 bases between them. The CDR3 region has the DNA TGCAGTGTTATCACCCGGGGAGGAAGGTACGAGCAGTACTTC. Its protein product is CSVITRGGRYEQYF.

This chain connects TRBV25-1 to TRBJ2-5; possibly TRBD1 for D (5 bases). Per the germline V gene, CDR1 is MGHDK and CDR2 is SYGVNS. The CDR3 is 12 amino acids. V was pared by 7 bases and J by 3 bases, with 9 bases between. The CDR3 nucleotides are TGTGCCAGCAAGGGGTGGGAAGAGACCCAGTACTTC. Translation gives CASKGWEETQYF.

The V call is TRBV7-8, the J call TRBJ2-1; 8 bases fit TRBD2. Unmatched junction bases numbered 9, after V lost 5 bases and J lost 3 bases. This CDR3 has 16 amino acids. Germline CDR1 is SGHVS and CDR2 is FQNEAQ. Written as DNA, the CDR3 is TGTGCCAGCAGCCATACCGGGACTAGTCGCTACAATGAGCAGTTCTTC. It yields the protein CASSHTGTSRYNEQFF.

V is TRBV20-1 and J is TRBJ1-6; D call uncertain. The CDR3 runs 14 residues. The ends were cut back, 2 bases at V and 8 bases at J, with 13 bases in the middle. Per germline, CDR1 DFQATT and CDR2 SNEGSKA (reference sequence). CDR3 amino acids: CSARSPRRDSPLHF. The CDR3 bases are TGCAGTGCTAGATCCCCCCGACGGGATTCACCCCTCCACTTT.

The chain couples TRBV29-1 to TRBJ2-2; D uncertain. This CDR3 is 15 amino acids long. V lost 6 bases, J lost 2 bases, and 16 bases lay in between. Germline CDR1 and CDR2: SQVTM and ANQGSEA. The chain's CDR3 is CSVHDSVKNTGELFF. The CDR3 DNA reads TGCAGCGTCCACGACTCGGTGAAAAACACCGGGGAGCTGTTTTTT.

This chain links TRBV11-2 with TRBJ2-3; TRBD2 matches at 7 bases. The V gene's germline CDR1 is SGHAT and CDR2 FQNNGV. With V trimmed by 1 base and J by 1 base, 5 bases remained unmatched. The CDR3 totals 16 residues. The DNA for the CDR3 is TGTGCCAGCAGCTTAGCTCGGGGACTACGCACAGATACGCAGTATTTT. It is translated as CASSLARGLRTDTQYF.

This clonotype was found once. The rearrangement joins TRBV5-6 to TRBJ1-2, with D maybe TRBD1 (6 bases). CDR3 length: 15 amino acids. Looked up from germline, CDR1 is SGHDT and CDR2 is YYEEEE. The ends were cut back, 3 bases at V and 2 bases at J, with 14 bases in the middle. DNA of the CDR3: TGTGCCAGCAGCTCGTGGACAGATTGGAACTATGGCTACACCTTC. Translated: CASSSWTDWNYGYTF.

The rearrangement joins TRBV12-3 or TRBV12-4 to TRBJ2-1; D unclear. Trimming removed 2 bases at V and 8 bases at J, with 10 bases between. This CDR3 comprises 13 residues. The CDR3 here is CASSLTPGDEQFF. The CDR3 DNA reads TGTGCCAGCAGTTTAACCCCAGGAGATGAGCAGTTCTTC.

This clonotype appeared a few times. V gene TRBV4-3 combines with J gene TRBJ2-3, with a tentative D call TRBD2 (5 bases). V lost 1 base and J 2 bases, leaving 7 bases between the germline ends. Germline V CDR1 and CDR2: LGHNA, YSLEER. The CDR3 runs 14 residues. DNA of the CDR3: TGCGCCAGCAGCCAAGCCGGACTCACAGATACGCAGTATTTT. This codes for CASSQAGLTDTQYF.

This clonotype was found once. The V and J genes are TRBV5-4 and TRBJ2-3, with TRBD2 matching 7 bases. The germline V gene has CDR1 SGHNT and CDR2 YYREEE (reference sequence). V lost 2 bases and J lost 4; bases outside the gene matches: 13. This CDR3 region has 17 residues. This chain's CDR3 is CASSFLTGAGRADTQYF. CDR3 DNA sequence: TGTGCCAGCAGCTTCCTGACTGGAGCGGGGAGGGCAGATACGCAGTATTTT. The whole variable domain, filled in from reference TRBV5-4 and TRBJ2-3, reads ETGVTQSPTHLIKTRGQQVTLRCSSQSGHNTVSWYQQALGQGPQFIFQYYREEENGRGNFPPRFSGLQFPNYSSELNVNALELDDSALYLCASSFLTGAGRADTQYFGPGTRLTVL.

This clonotype was observed a handful of times. The chain has TRBV19 and TRBJ2-1, with 14 bases matching TRBD2. CDR3 length: 16 residues. CDR1 is LNHDA and CDR2 is SQIVND in the germline V gene (reference sequence). With 5 bases clipped from V and 6 bases from J, the junction kept 6 bases outside the gene matches. In DNA, the CDR3 is TGTGCCAGTAGTCCCTGGACTAGCGGGAGGACCAATGAGCAGTTCTTC. It encodes CASSPWTSGRTNEQFF.

The chain uses TRBV7-2 and TRBJ2-2; D may be TRBD1 or TRBD2 (5 bases each). Germline loops: CDR1 SGHTA, CDR2 FQGNSA. This CDR3 is built from 16 residues. The V end was cut by 3 bases, the J end by 0 bases, with 11 bases between. The CDR3 region is CASSFHGGSNTGELFF. For the CDR3, the DNA is TGTGCCAGCAGCTTCCATGGGGGTTCGAACACCGGGGAGCTGTTTTTT. The full variable domain, in which reference TRBV7-2 and TRBJ2-2 provide the parts outside the CDR3, is GAGVSQSPSNKVTEKGKDVELRCDPISGHTALYWYRQSLGQGLEFLIYFQGNSAPDKSGLPSDRFSAERTGGSVSTLTIQRTQQEDSAVYLCASSFHGGSNTGELFFGEGSRLTVL.

V gene TRBV12-3 or TRBV12-4 combines with J gene TRBJ1-5, with D perhaps matching TRBD1 (6 bases). Trimming took 5 bases from V and 4 from J, leaving 9 bases between them. This CDR3 has 13 amino acids. CDR3 sequence reads: CASSADRNQPQHF. The CDR3 DNA reads TGTGCCAGCAGTGCCGACAGGAATCAGCCCCAGCATTTT.

The chain carries TRBV12-5 and TRBJ2-2; D could derive from TRBD1 or TRBD2 (5 bases each). The CDR3 is 15 amino acids. Trimming stripped 3 bases from V and 2 bases from J, with 10 bases between. The germline V gene has CDR1 LGHNT and CDR2 FRNRAP. CDR3 nucleotides: TGTGCTAGTGGTTTCGGGGCAACTAACACCGGGGAGCTGTTTTTT. It translates to CASGFGATNTGELFF.

This clonotype came up a few times. V usage is TRBV5-4 and J usage is TRBJ2-1, with 10 bases matching TRBD2. The trim removed 3 bases at V and 5 bases at J, leaving 8 bases unmatched. CDR3 size: 16 residues. CDR1 SGHNT and CDR2 YYREEE come from the germline V gene (reference sequence). The chain's CDR3 is CASSSYSGTSDNEQFF. CDR3 nucleotides: TGTGCCAGCAGCTCCTACTCCGGGACTAGCGACAATGAGCAGTTCTTC.

V is TRBV11-2 and J is TRBJ2-7; D might be TRBD2 (6 bases). This CDR3 contains 14 residues. Deletions cut 5 bases from V and 4 bases from J, with 15 bases between. Germline values: CDR1 SGHAT, CDR2 FQNNGV. The CDR3 loop is CASSPGVAEYEQYF. The DNA for the CDR3 is TGTGCCAGCAGCCCTGGGGTAGCGGAATACGAGCAGTACTTC.